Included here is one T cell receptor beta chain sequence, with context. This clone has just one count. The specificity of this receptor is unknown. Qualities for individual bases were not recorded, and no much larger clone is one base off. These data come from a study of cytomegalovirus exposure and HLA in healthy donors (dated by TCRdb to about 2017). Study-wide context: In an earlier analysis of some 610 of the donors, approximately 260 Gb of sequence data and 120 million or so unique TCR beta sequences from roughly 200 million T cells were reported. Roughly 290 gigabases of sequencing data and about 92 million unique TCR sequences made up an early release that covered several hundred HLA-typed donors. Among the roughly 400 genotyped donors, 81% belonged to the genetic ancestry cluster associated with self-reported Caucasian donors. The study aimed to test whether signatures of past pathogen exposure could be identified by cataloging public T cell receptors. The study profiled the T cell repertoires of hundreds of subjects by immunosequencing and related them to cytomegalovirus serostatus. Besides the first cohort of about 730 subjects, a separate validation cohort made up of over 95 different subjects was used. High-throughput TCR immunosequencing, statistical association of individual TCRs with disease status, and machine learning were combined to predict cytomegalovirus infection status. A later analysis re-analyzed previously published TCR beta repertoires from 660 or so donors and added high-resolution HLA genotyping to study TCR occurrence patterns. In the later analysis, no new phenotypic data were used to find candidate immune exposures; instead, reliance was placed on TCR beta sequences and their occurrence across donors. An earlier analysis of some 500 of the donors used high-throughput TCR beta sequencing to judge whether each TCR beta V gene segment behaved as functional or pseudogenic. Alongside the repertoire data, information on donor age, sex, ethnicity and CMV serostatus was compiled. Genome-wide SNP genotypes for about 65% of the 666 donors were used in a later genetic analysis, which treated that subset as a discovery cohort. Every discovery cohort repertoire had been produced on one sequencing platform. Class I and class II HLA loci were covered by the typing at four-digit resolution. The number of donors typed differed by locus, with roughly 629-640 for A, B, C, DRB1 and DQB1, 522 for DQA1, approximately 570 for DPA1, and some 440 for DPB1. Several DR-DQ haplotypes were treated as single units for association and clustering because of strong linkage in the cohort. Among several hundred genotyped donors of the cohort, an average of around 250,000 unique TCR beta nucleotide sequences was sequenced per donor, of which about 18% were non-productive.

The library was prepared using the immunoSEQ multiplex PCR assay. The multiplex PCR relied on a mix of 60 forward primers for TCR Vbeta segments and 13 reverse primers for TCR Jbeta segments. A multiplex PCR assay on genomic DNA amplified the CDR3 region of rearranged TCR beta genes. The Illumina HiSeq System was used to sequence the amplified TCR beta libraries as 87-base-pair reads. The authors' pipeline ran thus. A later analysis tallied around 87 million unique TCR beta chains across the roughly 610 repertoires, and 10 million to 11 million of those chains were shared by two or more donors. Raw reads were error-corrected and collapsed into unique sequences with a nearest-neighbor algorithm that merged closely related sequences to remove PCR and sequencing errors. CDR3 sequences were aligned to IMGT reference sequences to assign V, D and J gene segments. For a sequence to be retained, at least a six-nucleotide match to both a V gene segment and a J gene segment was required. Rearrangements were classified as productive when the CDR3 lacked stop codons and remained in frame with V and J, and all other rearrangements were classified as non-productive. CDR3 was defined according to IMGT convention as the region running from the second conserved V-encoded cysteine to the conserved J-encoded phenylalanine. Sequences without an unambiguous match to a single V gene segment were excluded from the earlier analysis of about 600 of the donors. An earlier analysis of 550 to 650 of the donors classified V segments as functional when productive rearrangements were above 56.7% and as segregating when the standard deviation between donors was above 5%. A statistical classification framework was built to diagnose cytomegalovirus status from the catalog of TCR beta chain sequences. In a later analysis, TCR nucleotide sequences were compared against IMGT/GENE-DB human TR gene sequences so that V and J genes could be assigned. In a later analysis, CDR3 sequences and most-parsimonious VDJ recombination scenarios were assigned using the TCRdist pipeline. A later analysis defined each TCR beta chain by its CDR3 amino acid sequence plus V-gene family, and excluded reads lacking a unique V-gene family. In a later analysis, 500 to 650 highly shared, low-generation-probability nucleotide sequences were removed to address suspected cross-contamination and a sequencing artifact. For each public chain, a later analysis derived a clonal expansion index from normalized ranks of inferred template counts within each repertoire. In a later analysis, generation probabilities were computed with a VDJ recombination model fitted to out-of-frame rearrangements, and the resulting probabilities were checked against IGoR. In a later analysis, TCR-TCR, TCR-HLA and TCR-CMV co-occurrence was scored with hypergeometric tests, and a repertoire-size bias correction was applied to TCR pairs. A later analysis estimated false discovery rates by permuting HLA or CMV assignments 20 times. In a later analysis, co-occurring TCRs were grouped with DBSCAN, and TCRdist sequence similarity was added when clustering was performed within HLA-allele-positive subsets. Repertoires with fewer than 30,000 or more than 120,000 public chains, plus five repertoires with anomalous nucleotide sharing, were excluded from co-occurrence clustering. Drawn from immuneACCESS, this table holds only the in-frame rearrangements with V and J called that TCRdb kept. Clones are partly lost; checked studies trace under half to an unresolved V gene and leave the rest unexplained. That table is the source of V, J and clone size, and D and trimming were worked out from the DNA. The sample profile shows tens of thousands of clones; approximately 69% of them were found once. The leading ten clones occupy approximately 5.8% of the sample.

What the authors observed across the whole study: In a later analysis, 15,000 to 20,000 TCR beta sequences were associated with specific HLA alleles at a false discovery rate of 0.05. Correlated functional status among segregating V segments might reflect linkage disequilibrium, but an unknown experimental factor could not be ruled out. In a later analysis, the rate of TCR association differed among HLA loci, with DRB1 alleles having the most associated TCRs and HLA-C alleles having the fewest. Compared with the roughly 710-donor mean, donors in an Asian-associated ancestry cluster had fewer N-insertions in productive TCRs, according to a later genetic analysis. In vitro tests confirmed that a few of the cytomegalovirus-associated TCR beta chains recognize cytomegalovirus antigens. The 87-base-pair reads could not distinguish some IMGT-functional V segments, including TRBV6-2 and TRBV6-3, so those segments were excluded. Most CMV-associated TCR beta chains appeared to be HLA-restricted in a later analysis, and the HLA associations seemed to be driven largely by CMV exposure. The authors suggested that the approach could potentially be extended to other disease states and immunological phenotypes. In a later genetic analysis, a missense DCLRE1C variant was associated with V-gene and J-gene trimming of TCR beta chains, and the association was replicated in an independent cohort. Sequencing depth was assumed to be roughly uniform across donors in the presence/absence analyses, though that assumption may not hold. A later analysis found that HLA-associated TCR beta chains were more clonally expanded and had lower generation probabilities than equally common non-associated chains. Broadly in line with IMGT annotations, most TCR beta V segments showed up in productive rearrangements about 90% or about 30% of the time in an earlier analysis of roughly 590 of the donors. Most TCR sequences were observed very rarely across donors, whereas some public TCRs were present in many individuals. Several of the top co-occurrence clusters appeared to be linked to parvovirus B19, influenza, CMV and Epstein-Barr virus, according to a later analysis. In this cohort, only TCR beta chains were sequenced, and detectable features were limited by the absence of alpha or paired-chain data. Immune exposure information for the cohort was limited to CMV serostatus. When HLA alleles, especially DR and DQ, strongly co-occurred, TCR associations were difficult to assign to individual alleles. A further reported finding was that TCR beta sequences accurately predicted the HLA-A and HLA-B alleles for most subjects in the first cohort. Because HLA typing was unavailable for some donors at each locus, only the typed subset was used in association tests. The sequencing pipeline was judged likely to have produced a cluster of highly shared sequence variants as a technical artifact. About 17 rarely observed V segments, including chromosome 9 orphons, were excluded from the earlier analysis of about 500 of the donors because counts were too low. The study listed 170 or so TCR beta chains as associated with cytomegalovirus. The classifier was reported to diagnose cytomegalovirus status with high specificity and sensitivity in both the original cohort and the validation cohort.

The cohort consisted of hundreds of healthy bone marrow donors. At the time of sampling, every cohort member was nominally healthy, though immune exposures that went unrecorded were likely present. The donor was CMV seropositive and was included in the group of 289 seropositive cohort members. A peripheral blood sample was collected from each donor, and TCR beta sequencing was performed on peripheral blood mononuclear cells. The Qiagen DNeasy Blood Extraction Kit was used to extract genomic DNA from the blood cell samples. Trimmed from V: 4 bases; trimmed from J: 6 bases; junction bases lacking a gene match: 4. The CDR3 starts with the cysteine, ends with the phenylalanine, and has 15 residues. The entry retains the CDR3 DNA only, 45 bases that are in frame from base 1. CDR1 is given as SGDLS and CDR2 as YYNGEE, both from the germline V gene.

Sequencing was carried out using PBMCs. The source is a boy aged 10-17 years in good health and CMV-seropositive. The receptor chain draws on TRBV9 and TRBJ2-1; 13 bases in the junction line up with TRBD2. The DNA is TGTGCCAGCAGCCCGGGACTAGCGGGATCCAATGAGCAGTTCTTC. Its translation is CASSPGLAGSNEQFF.